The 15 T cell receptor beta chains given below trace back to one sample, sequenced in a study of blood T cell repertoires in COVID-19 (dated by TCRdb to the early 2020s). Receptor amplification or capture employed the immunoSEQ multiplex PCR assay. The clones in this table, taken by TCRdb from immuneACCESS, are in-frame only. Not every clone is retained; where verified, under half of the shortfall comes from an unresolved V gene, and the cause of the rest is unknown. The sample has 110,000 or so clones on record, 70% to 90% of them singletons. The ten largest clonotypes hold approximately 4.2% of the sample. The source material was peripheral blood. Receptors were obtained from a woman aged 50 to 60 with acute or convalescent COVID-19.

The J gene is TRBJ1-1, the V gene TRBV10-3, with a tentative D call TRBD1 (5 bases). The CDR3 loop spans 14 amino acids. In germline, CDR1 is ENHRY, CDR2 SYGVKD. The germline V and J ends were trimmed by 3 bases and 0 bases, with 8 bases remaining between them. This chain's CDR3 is CAISDGAVNTEAFF. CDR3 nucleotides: TGTGCCATCAGTGATGGGGCTGTGAACACTGAAGCTTTCTTT.

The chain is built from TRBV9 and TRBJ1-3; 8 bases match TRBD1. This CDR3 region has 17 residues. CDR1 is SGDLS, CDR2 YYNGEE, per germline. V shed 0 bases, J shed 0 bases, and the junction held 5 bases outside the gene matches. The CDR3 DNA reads TGTGCCAGCAGCGTAGGGGGACAGGCAAGCTCTGGAAACACCATATATTTT. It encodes CASSVGGQASSGNTIYF.

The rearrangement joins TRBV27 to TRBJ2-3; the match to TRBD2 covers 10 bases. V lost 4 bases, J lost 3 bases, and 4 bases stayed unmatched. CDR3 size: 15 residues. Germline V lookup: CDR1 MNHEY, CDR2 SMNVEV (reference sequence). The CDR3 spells CASSSLAGVTDTQYF. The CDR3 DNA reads TGTGCCAGCAGTTCGCTAGCGGGAGTAACAGATACGCAGTATTTT.

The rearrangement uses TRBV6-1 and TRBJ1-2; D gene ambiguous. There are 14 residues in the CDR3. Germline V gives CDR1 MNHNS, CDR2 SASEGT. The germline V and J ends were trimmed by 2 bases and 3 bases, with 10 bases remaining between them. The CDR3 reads CASSENREYYGYTF. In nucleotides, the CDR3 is TGTGCCAGCAGTGAAAATCGGGAATACTATGGCTACACCTTC.

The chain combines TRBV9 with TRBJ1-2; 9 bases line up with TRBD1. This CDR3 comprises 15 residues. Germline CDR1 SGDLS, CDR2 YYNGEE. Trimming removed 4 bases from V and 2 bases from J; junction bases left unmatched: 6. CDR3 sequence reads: CASSPRQGVNYGYTF. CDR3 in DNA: TGTGCCAGCAGCCCCCGACAGGGGGTAAACTATGGCTACACCTTC.

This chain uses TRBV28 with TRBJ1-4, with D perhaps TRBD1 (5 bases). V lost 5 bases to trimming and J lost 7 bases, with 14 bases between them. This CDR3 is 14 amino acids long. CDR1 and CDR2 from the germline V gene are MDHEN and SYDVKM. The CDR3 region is CASSRDRLGEKLFF. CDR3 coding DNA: TGTGCCAGCAGTCGCGACAGACTAGGTGAAAAACTGTTTTTT. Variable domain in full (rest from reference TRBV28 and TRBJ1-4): DVKVTQSSRYLVKRTGEKVFLECVQDMDHENMFWYRQDPGLGLRLIYFSYDVKMKEKGDIPEGYSVSREKKERFSLILESASTNQTSMYLCASSRDRLGEKLFFGSGTQLSVL.

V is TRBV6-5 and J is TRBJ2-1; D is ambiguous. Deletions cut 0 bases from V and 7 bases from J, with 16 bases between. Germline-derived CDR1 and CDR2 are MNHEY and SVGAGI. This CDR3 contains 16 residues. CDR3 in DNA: TGTGCCAGCAGTTACTCGATAGGCGGCCCGGCTAATGAGCAGTTCTTC. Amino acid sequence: CASSYSIGGPANEQFF.

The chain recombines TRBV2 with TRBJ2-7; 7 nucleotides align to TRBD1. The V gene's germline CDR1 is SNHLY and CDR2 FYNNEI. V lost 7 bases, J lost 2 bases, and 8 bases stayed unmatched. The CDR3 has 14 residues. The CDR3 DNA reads TGTGCCAGCAACCCCGGGACAGCCGCCTACGAGCAGTACTTC. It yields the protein CASNPGTAAYEQYF.

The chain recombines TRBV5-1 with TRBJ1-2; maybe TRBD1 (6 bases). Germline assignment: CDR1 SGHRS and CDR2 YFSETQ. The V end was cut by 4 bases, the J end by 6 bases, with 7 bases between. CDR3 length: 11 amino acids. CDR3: CASSPGDGYTF. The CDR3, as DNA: TGCGCCAGCAGCCCAGGGGATGGCTACACCTTC. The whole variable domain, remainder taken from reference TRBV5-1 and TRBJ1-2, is KAGVTQTPRYLIKTRGQQVTLSCSPISGHRSVSWYQQTPGQGLQFLFEYFSETQRNKGNFPGRFSGRQFSNSRSEMNVSTLELGDSALYLCASSPGDGYTFGSGTRLTVV.

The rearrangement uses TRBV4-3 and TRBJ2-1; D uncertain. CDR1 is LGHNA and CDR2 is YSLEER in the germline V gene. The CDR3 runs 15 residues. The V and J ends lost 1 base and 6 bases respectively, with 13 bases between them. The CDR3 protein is CASSQGNSGGNEQFF. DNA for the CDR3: TGCGCCAGCAGCCAAGGGAACTCGGGTGGCAATGAGCAGTTCTTC.

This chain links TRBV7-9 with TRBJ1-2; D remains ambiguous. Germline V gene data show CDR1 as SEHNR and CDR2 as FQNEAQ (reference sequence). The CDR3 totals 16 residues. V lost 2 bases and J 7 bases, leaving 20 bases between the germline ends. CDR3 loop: CASSLFSGPTTSGYTF. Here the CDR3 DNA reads TGTGCCAGCAGCTTATTTAGTGGGCCCACCACGAGTGGCTACACCTTC.

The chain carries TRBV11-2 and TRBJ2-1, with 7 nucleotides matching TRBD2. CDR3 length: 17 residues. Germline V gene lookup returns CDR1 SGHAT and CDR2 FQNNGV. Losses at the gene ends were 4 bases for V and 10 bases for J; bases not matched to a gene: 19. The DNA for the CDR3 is TGTGCCAGCAGCTACTCCGGGGGGAGTCGGAACGGTGAGGAGCAGTTCTTC. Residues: CASSYSGGSRNGEEQFF.

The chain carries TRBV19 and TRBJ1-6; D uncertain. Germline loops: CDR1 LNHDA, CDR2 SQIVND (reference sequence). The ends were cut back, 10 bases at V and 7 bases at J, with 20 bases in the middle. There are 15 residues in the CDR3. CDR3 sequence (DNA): TGTGCCACCACTTCGGGCACGTCGGGAAATTCACCCCTCCACTTT. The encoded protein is CATTSGTSGNSPLHF.

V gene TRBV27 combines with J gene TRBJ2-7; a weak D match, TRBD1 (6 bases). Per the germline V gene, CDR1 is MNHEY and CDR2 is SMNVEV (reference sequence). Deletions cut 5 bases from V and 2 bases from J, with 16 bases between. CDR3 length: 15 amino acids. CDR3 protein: CASSRPGHGAYEQYF. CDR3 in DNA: TGTGCCAGCAGTAGACCGGGACATGGAGCCTACGAGCAGTACTTC.

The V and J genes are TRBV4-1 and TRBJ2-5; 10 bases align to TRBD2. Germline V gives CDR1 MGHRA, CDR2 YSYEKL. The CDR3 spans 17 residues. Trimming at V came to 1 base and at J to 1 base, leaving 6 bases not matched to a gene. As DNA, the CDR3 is TGCGCCAGCAGCCAAGTGTGGGCTAGCGGGGGCCAAGAGACCCAGTACTTC. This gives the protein CASSQVWASGGQETQYF.